This is a list of T cell receptor beta chains from one sample in a study of T cell responses to AZD1222 COVID-19 vaccine. TCRdb keeps only in-frame clones here, not all; method: immunoSEQ multiplex PCR. Of 160,000 or so clones listed, about 92% are singletons. Sequenced material: peripheral blood, taken on day 0 of AZD1222 vaccination. Receptors originate from an adult in good health. The CDR3 runs from the conserved cysteine through the conserved F or W. Fields, in order: D gene, V gene, clone size, J gene, CDR3 protein, CDR3 DNA. The D gene is left open where the match is weak. Size is omitted from some rows. Given values are once, few, many or a class for expanded clones.

-	TRBV7-6	few	TRBJ2-3	CASSSGPGTDTQYF	TGTGCCAGCAGCTCGGGTCCAGGCACAGATACGCAGTATTTT
-	TRBV7-9	-	TRBJ2-2	CASSLAGARTGELFF	TGTGCCAGCAGCTTAGCGGGGGCGCGCACCGGGGAGCTGTTTTTT
-	TRBV15	few	TRBJ2-3	CATSRDVASSDTQYF	TGTGCCACCAGCAGAGATGTGGCTAGTTCAGATACGCAGTATTTT
-	TRBV3-1/TRBV3-2	-	TRBJ1-5	CASNWGYSNQPQHF	TGTGCCAGCAACTGGGGGTATAGCAATCAGCCCCAGCATTTT
-	TRBV5-1	-	TRBJ1-5	CASSLGQGDQPQHF	TGCGCCAGCAGCTTGGGTCAGGGAGATCAGCCCCAGCATTTT
TRBD1	TRBV2	-	TRBJ1-6	CASRGTGGPRTLHF	TGTGCCAGCAGGGGGACAGGGGGGCCTAGAACCCTCCACTTT
TRBD1	TRBV28	-	TRBJ1-5	CASSDTSGTGNQPQHF	TGTGCCAGCAGTGACACCTCCGGGACAGGGAATCAGCCCCAGCATTTT
-	TRBV27	-	TRBJ1-6	CASSFPADNSPLHF	TGTGCCAGCAGTTTTCCGGCAGATAATTCACCCCTCCACTTT
TRBD2	TRBV6-1	once	TRBJ2-7	CASSEDVLAGGEQYF	TGTGCCAGCAGTGAAGATGTGCTAGCGGGAGGCGAGCAGTACTTC
-	TRBV5-1	-	TRBJ2-7	CASSLGSINNYEQYF	TGCGCCAGCAGCTTGGGCTCGATCAATAACTACGAGCAGTACTTC
-	TRBV10-2	-	TRBJ1-5	CASSESWSPQHF	TGCGCCAGCAGTGAGTCTTGGTCGCCCCAGCATTTT
-	TRBV6-5	-	TRBJ2-1	CASSSLDEQFF	TGTGCCAGCAGTTCCCTCGATGAGCAGTTCTTC
TRBD2	TRBV2	-	TRBJ2-1	CASRIQGLAGGNEQFF	TGTGCCAGCAGGATCCAAGGACTAGCGGGAGGGAATGAGCAGTTCTTC
-	TRBV12-3/TRBV12-4	-	TRBJ1-5	CASSFKDQPQHF	TGTGCCAGCAGTTTCAAGGATCAGCCCCAGCATTTT
-	TRBV15	-	TRBJ2-3	CATSNEGHTDTQYF	TGTGCCACCAGCAATGAGGGGCACACAGATACGCAGTATTTT
-	TRBV5-4	-	TRBJ2-1	CASSNRDHLNEQFF	TGTGCCAGCAGCAACCGGGACCACCTCAATGAGCAGTTCTTC
-	TRBV21-1	-	TRBJ2-2	CASSSGGPEHTGELFF	TGTGCCAGCAGCAGTGGGGGGCCGGAACACACCGGGGAGCTGTTTTTT
TRBD1	TRBV18	-	TRBJ2-2	CASSPLQGNPGELFF	TGTGCCAGCTCACCATTACAGGGGAATCCCGGGGAGCTGTTTTTT
-	TRBV5-6	once	TRBJ2-1	CASSPYRASGYNEQFF	TGTGCCAGCAGTCCCTACCGGGCCAGCGGTTACAATGAGCAGTTCTTC
-	TRBV5-6	-	TRBJ2-7	CASSLEASYEQYF	TGTGCCAGCAGCTTGGAAGCCTCCTACGAGCAGTACTTC
-	TRBV19	-	TRBJ1-5	CASSIARNQPQHF	TGTGCCAGTAGTATTGCCCGAAATCAGCCCCAGCATTTT
TRBD2	TRBV4-2	-	TRBJ2-1	CASSQDGGASGRAGNEQFF	TGTGCCAGCAGCCAAGACGGTGGGGCTAGCGGGAGGGCCGGGAATGAGCAGTTCTTC
TRBD1	TRBV27	-	TRBJ2-7	CASRRDRGPSEQYF	TGTGCCAGCCGACGGGACAGGGGGCCTAGCGAGCAGTACTTC
TRBD1	TRBV7-8	few	TRBJ1-2	CASSLEGQGLYGYTF	TGTGCCAGCAGCTTAGAGGGACAGGGGCTCTATGGCTACACCTTC
-	TRBV15	-	TRBJ1-5	CATSRERGYSNQPQHF	TGTGCCACCAGCAGGGAGAGAGGATATAGCAATCAGCCCCAGCATTTT
-	TRBV6-1	-	TRBJ1-1	CASSEGGLLAEAFF	TGTGCCAGCAGTGAAGGGGGACTATTGGCTGAAGCTTTCTTT
TRBD1	TRBV2	many	TRBJ1-1	CASSWTGSIEAFF	TGTGCCAGCAGTTGGACAGGGTCGATTGAAGCTTTCTTT
-	TRBV14	-	TRBJ1-4	CASSHGGLNEKLFF	TGTGCCAGCAGCCACGGCGGCCTTAATGAAAAACTGTTTTTT
-	TRBV28	once	TRBJ2-5	CASTPLQREETQYF	TGTGCCAGCACCCCCCTCCAGCGCGAAGAGACCCAGTACTTC
-	TRBV20-1	few	TRBJ1-1	CSAREGGMAFF	TGCAGTGCTAGAGAGGGCGGGATGGCTTTCTTT